The present TCR beta chain was sequenced within a study of T cells in localized non-small cell lung cancer. Broader study findings: Greater T cell density in blood accompanied longer overall survival. Among the top 100 tumor clones, a median about 60 appeared in adjacent lung. The highest T cell clonality was in uninvolved adjacent lung, above tumor.

The germline gives CDR1 SGHRS, CDR2 YFSETQ. Trimming stripped 0 bases from V and 1 base from J, with 7 bases between. The CDR3 extends over 14 amino acids. This clone was recorded a few times. As yet, its antigen is unknown. Repertoires were generated with immunoSEQ multiplex PCR, while TCRdb's copy carries only in-frame clones and drops some. The data contain 30,000 to 45,000 clones, around nine tenths of them singletons. The TCR comes from a woman between 35 and 75 years old with stage I lung adenocarcinoma. This chain links TRBV5-1 with TRBJ1-1; D unclear. The specimen comprised peripheral blood, sampled before any cancer treatment. CDR3 nucleotides: TGCGCCAGCAGCTTGGGGACCTCGAACACTGAAGCTTTCTTT. Protein: CASSLGTSNTEAFF.